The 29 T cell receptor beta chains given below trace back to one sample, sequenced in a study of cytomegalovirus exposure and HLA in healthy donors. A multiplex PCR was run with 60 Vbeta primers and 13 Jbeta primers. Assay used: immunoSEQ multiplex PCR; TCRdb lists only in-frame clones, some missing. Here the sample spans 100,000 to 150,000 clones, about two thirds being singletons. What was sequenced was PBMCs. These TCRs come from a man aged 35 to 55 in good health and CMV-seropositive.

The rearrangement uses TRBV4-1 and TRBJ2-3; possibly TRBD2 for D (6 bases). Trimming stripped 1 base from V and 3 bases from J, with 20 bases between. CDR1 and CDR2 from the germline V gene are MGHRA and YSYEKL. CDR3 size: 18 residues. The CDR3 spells CASSQGGVGGRFTDTQYF. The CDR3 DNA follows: TGCGCCAGCAGCCAAGGGGGGGTGGGGGGAAGGTTTACAGATACGCAGTATTTT.

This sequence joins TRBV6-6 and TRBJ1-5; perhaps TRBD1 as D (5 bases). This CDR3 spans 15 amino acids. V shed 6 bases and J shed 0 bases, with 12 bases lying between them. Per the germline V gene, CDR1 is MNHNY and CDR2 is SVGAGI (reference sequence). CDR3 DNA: TGTGCCAGCAGGGAAGGACATTCTAGCAATCAGCCCCAGCATTTT. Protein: CASREGHSSNQPQHF.

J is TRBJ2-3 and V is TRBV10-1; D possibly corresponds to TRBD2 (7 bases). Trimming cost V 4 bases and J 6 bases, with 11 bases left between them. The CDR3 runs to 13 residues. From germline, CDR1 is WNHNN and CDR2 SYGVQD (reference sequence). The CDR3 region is CASSGGGVDTQYF. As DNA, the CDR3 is TGCGCCAGCAGTGGAGGGGGGGTGGATACGCAGTATTTT.

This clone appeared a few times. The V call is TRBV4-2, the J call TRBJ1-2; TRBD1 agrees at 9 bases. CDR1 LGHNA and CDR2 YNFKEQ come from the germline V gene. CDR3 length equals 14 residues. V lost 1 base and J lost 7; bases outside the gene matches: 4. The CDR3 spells CASSQGQGETGYTF. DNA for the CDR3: TGTGCCAGCAGCCAAGGACAGGGGGAAACTGGCTACACCTTC.

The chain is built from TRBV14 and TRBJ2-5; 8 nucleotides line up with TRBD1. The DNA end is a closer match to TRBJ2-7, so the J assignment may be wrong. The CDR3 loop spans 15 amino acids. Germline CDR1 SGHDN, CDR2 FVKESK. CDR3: CASSLPGQGTYEQYF. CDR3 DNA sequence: TGTGCCAGCAGCCTCCCCGGACAGGGAACCTACGAGCAGTACTTC.

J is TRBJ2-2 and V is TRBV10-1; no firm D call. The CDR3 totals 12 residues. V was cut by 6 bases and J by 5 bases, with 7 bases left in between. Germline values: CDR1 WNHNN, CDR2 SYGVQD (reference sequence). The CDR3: CASRAATGELFF. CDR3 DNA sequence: TGCGCCAGCAGGGCGGCTACCGGGGAGCTGTTTTTT.

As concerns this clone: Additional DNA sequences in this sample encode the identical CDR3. In nucleotides, the CDR3 is TGTGCCATCAGAACAGGACAGGGCTTCGAGTCACCCCTCCACTTT. It yields the protein CAIRTGQGFESPLHF. V and J are TRBV10-3 and TRBJ1-6; 8 bases map to TRBD1. The ends lost 6 bases at V and 10 bases at J; junction bases unmatched: 11. The CDR3 sequence is 15 residues long. The germline CDR1 and CDR2 sequences are ENHRY and SYGVKD.

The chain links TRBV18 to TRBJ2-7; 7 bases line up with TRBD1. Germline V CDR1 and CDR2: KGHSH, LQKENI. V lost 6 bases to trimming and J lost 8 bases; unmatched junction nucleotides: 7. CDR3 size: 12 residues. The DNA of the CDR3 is TGTGCCAGCTCGCGTGACAGGGATCAGCAGTACTTC. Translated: CASSRDRDQQYF.

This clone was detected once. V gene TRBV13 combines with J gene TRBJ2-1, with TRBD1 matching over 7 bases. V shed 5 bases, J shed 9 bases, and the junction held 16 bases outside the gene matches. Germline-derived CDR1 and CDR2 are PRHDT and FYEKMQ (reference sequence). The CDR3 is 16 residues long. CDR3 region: CASSPLTGTAGPEQFF. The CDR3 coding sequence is TGTGCCAGCAGCCCCCTGACAGGGACGGCGGGTCCTGAGCAGTTCTTC.

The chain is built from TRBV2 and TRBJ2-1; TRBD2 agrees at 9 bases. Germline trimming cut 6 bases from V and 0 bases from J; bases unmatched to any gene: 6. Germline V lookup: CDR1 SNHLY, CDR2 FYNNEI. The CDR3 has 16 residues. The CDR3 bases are TGTGCCAGCAGCTCTAGCGGGGCCAGCTCCTACAATGAGCAGTTCTTC. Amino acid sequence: CASSSSGASSYNEQFF. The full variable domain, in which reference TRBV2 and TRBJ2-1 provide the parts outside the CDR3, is EPEVTQTPSHQVTQMGQEVILRCVPISNHLYFYWYRQILGQKVEFLVSFYNNEISEKSEIFDDQFSVERPDGSNFTLKIRSTKLEDSAMYFCASSSSGASSYNEQFFGPGTRLTVL.

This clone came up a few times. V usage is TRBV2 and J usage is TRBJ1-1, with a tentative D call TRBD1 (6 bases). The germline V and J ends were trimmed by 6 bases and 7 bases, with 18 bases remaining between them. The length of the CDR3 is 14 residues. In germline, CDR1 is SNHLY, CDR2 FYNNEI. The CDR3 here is CASSLQGRLFEAFF. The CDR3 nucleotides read TGTGCCAGCAGCTTACAGGGTCGACTTTTTGAAGCTTTCTTT.

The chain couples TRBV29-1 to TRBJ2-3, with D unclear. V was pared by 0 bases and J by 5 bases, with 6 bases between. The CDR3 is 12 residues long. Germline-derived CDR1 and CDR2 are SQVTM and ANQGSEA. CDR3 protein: CSVEELEDTQYF. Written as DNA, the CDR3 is TGCAGCGTTGAAGAATTAGAAGATACGCAGTATTTT.

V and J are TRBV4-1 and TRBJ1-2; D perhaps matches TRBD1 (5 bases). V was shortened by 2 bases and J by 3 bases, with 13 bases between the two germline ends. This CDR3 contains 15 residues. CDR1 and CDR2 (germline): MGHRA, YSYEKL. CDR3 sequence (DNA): TGCGCCAGCAGCCAAAGGGGCAGGACGGACTATGGCTACACCTTC. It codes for CASSQRGRTDYGYTF.

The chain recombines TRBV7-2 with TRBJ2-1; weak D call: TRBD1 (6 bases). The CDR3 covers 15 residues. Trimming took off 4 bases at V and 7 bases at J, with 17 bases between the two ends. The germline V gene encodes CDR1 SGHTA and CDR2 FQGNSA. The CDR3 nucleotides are TGTGCCAGCAGCTCTGGACAGCGATCGAATAATGAGCAGTTCTTC. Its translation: CASSSGQRSNNEQFF.

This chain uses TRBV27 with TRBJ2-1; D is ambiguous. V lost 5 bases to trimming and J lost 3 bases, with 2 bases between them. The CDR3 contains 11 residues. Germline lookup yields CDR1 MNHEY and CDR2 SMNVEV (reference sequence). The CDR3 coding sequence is TGTGCCAGCAGTCGCTACAATGAGCAGTTCTTC. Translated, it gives CASSRYNEQFF.

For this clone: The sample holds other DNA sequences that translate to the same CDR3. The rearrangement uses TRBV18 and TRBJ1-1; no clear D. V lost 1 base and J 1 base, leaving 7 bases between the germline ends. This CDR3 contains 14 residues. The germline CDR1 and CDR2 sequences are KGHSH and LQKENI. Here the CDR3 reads CASSPLRENTEAFF. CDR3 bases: TGTGCCAGCTCACCACTCCGGGAGAACACTGAAGCTTTCTTT.

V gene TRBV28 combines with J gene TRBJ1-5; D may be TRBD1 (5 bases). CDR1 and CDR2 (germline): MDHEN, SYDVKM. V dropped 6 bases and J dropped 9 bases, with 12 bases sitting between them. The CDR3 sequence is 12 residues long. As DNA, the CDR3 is TGTGCCAGCAGGACAGAGCCATCGCCCCAGCATTTT. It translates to CASRTEPSPQHF.

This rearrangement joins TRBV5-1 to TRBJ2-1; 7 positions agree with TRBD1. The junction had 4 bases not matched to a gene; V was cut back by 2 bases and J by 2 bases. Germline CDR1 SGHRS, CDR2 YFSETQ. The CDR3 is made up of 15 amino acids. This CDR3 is CASSLRQGAYNEQFF. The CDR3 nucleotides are TGCGCCAGCAGCTTAAGGCAGGGGGCCTACAATGAGCAGTTCTTC.

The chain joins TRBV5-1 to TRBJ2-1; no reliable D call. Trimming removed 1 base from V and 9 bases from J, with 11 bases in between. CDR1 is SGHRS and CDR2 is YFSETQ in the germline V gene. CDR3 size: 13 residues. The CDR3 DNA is TGCGCCAGCAGCTTGACTACCGCGCCTGAGCAGTTCTTC. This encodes CASSLTTAPEQFF.

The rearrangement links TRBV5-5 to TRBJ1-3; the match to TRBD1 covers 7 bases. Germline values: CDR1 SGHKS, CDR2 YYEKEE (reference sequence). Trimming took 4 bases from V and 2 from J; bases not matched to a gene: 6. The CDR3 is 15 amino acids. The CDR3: CASSPQGRTGNTIYF. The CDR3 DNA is TGTGCCAGCAGCCCACAGGGGAGAACTGGAAACACCATATATTTT.

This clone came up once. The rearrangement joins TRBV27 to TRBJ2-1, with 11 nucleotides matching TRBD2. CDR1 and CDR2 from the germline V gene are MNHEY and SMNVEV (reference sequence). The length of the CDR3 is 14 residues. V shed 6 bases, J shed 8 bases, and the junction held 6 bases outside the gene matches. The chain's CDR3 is CASRLAGGRDEQFF. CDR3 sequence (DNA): TGTGCCAGCAGATTAGCGGGGGGGCGGGATGAGCAGTTCTTC.

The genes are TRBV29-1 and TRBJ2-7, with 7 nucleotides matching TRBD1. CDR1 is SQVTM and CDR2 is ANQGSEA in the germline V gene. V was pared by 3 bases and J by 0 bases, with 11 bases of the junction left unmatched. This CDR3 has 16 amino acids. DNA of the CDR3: TGCAGCGTTGAGGGGCGGTCAGGACAGGACTCCTACGAGCAGTACTTC. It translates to CSVEGRSGQDSYEQYF.

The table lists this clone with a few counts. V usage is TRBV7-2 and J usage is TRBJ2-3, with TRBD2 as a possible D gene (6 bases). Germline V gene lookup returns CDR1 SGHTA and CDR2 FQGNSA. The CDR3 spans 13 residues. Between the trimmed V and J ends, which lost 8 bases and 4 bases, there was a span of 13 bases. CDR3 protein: CASAKGTSDTQYF. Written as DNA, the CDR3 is TGTGCCAGCGCGAAGGGGACTTCAGATACGCAGTATTTT.

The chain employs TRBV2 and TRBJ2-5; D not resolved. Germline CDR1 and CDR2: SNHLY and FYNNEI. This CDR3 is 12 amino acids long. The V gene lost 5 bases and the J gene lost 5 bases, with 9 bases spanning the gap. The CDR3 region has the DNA TGTGCCAGCAGTAACCATGAGGAGACCCAGTACTTC. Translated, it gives CASSNHEETQYF.

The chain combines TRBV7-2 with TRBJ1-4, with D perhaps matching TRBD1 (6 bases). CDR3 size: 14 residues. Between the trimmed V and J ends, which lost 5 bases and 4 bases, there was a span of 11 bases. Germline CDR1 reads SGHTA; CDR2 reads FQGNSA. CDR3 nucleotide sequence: TGTGCCAGCAGCCAGGACAGATATAATGAAAAACTGTTTTTT. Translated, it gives CASSQDRYNEKLFF.

DNA for the CDR3: TGCGCCAGCAGCCTAGCGGGAGGACGATCTTACGAGCAGTACTTC. Its protein is CASSLAGGRSYEQYF. This chain uses TRBV5-1 with TRBJ2-7; 11 nucleotides line up with TRBD2. CDR3 length: 15 amino acids. Germline V CDR1 and CDR2: SGHRS, YFSETQ. V shed 4 bases and J 4 bases; nucleotides not matched to a gene: 7.

This CDR3 is CASSEGRGAGELFF. CDR3 nucleotides: TGCGCCAGCAGCGAGGGCCGGGGAGCCGGGGAGCTGTTTTTT. This sequence joins TRBV5-1 and TRBJ2-2, with a weak D call TRBD2 (5 bases). Germline V gene data show CDR1 as SGHRS and CDR2 as YFSETQ. CDR3 length equals 14 residues. V was shortened by 4 bases and J by 6 bases, with 13 bases between the two germline ends.

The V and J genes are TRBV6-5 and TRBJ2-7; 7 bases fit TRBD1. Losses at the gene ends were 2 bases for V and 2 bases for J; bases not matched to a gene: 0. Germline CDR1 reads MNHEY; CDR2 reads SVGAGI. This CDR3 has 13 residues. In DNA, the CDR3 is TGTGCCAGCAGTTACGACAGGGCCTACGAGCAGTACTTC. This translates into CASSYDRAYEQYF.

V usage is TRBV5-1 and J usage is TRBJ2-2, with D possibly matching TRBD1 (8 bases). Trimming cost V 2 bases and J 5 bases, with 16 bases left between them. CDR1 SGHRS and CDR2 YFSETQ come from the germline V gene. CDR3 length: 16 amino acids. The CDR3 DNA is TGCGCCAGCAGCTTTAGGACAGGGAGGGGGACCGGGGAGCTGTTTTTT. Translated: CASSFRTGRGTGELFF.